This TCR beta chain was found in a study of blood T cells in healthy people across ages. Points from the study as a whole: Estimated diversity, derived from one million T cells, was regarded as an underestimate.

On this clonotype itself: The antigen remains unidentified. This may arise from a read error, as a much more abundant clone is one base away.

Unmatched junction bases numbered 8, after V lost 0 bases and J lost 11 bases. CDR3 length equals 15 residues. The germline V gene has CDR1 MNHEY and CDR2 SVGAGI. Primed by a sample-barcoded 5' primer and a J-beta primer mix, a second PCR proceeded for 7 to 11 cycles. Each CDR3 protein gets one entry after TCRdb re-called the 5' RACE reads with MiXCR. The sample consists of 1.5 million to 2 million distinct CDR3 sequences, under 30% of them appearing once. The TCR was taken from a woman aged 25 to 45 in good health. The chain links TRBV6-5 to TRBJ2-5; 11 positions agree with TRBD2. The sequencing input was blood. DNA for the CDR3: TGTGCCAGCAGTTACTCCCGACTAGCGGGGAATGAGCAGTACTTC. Translating gives CASSYSRLAGNEQYF.